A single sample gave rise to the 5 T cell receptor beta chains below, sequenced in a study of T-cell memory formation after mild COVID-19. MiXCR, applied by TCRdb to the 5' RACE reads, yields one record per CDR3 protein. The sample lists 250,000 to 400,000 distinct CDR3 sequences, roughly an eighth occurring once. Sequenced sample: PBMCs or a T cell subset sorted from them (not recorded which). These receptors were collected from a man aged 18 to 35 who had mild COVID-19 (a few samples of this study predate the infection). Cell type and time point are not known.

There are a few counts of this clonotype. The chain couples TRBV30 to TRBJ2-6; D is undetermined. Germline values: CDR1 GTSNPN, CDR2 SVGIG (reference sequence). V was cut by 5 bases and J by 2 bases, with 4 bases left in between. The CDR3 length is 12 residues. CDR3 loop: CAWGPGANVLTF. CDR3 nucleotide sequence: TGTGCCTGGGGGCCTGGGGCCAACGTCCTGACTTTC.

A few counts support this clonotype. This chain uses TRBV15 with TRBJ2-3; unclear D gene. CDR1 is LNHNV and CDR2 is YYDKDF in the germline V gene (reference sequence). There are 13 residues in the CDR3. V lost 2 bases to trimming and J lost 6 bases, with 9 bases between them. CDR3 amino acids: CATSRQVGDTQYF. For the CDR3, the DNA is TGTGCCACCAGCAGACAAGTTGGGGATACGCAGTATTTT.

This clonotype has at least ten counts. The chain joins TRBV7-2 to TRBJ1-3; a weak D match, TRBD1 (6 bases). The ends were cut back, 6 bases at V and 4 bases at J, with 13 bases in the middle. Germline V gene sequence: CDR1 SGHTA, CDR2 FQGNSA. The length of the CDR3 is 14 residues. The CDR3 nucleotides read TGTGCCAGCAGACCTACAGGGATCGGAAACACCATATATTTT. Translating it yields CASRPTGIGNTIYF.

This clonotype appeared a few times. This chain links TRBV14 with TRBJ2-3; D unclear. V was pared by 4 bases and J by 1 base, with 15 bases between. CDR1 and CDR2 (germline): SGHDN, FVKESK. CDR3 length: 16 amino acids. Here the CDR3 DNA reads TGTGCCAGCAGCCCATCCTTATTCCCGGGCACAGATACGCAGTATTTT. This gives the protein CASSPSLFPGTDTQYF.

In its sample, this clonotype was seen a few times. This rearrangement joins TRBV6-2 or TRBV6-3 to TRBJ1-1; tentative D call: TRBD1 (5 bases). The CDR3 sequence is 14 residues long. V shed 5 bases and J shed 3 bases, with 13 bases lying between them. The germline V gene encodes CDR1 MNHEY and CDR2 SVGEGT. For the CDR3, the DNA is TGTGCCAGCAGTAGAACAGGATGGGACACTGAAGCTTTCTTT. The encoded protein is CASSRTGWDTEAFF.